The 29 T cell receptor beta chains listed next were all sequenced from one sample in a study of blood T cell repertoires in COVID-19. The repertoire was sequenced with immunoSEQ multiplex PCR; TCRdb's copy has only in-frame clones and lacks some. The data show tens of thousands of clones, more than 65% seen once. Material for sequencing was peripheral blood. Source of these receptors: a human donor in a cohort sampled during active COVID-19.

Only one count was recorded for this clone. The chain's CDR3 is CASSLYQGKEYF. In nucleotides, the CDR3 is TGTGCCAGCAGTTTATACCAGGGGAAGGAGTACTTC. The J gene is TRBJ2-7, the V gene TRBV28, with D maybe TRBD1 (6 bases). Germline V lookup: CDR1 MDHEN, CDR2 SYDVKM. The CDR3 length is 12 residues. V was cut by 1 base and J by 11 bases, with 12 bases left in between.

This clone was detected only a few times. The CDR3 region has the DNA TGTGCCAGCAGCGCGACAGGGCAGTCCGATACGCAGTATTTT. Its translation: CASSATGQSDTQYF. The J gene is TRBJ2-3, the V gene TRBV9; 7 nucleotides match TRBD1. Germline loops: CDR1 SGDLS, CDR2 YYNGEE. CDR3 length: 14 residues. The junction had 7 bases not matched to a gene; V was cut back by 3 bases and J by 6 bases.

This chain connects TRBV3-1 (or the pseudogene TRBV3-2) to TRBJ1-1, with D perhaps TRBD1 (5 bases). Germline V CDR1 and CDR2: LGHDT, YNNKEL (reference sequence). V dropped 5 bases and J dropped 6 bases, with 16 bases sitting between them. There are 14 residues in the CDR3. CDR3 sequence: CASSYRSGRAEAFF. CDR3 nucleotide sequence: TGTGCCAGCAGCTATAGGAGTGGCAGGGCTGAAGCTTTCTTT.

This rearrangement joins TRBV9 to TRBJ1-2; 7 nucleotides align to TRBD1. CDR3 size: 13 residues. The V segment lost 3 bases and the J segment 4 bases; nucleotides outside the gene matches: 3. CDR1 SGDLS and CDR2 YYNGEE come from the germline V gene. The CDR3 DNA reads TGTGCCAGCAGCGCCCGGACAGGCTATGGCTACACCTTC. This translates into CASSARTGYGYTF. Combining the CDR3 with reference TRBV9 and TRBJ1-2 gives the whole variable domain DSGVTQTPKHLITATGQRVTLRCSPRSGDLSVYWYQQSLDQGLQFLIQYYNGEERAKGNILERFSAQQFPDLHSELNLSSLELGDSALYFCASSARTGYGYTFGSGTRLTVV.

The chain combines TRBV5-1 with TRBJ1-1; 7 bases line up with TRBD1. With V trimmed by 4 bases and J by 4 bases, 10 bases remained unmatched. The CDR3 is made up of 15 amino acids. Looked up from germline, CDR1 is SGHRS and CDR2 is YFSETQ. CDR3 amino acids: CASSDGQVLGTEAFF. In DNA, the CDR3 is TGCGCCAGCAGCGATGGACAGGTATTGGGCACTGAAGCTTTCTTT.

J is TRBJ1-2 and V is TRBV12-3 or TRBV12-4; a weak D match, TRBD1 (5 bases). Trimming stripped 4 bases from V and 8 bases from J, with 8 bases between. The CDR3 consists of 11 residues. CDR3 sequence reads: CASSSGWGYTF. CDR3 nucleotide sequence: TGTGCCAGCAGTTCAGGGTGGGGCTACACCTTC.

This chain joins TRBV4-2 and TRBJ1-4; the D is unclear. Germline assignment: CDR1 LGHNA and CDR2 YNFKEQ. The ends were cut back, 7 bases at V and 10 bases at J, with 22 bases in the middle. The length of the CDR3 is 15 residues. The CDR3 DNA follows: TGTGCCAGCAAGTATACCGGGTTAGAAGGTGGAAAACTGTTTTTT. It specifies CASKYTGLEGGKLFF.

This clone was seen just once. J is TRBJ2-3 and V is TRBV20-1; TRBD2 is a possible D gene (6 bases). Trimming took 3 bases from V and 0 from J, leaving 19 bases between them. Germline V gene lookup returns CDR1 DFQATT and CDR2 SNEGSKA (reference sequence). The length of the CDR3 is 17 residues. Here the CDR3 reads CSASSPGLFISTDTQYF. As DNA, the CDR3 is TGCAGTGCTAGTTCCCCGGGACTCTTTATTAGCACAGATACGCAGTATTTT.

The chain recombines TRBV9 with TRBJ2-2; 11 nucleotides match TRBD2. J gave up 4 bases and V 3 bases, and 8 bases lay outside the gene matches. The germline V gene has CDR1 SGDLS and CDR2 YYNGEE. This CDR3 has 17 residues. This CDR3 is CASSGGRTSGFTGELFF. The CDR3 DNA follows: TGTGCCAGCAGCGGGGGGAGGACTAGCGGGTTCACCGGGGAGCTGTTTTTT.

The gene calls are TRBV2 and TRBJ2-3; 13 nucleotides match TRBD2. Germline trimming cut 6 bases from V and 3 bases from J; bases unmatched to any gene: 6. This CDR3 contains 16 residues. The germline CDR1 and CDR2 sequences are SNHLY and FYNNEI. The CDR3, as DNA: TGTGCCAGCAGGCGGACTAGCGGGAGATTGACAGATACGCAGTATTTT. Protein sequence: CASRRTSGRLTDTQYF.

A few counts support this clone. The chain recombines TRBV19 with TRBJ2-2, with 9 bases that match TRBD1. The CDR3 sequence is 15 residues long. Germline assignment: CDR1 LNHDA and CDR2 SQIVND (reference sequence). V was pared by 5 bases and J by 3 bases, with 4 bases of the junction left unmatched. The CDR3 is CASSRRDRDTGELFF. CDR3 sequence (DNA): TGTGCCAGTAGTCGCCGGGACAGGGACACCGGGGAGCTGTTTTTT.

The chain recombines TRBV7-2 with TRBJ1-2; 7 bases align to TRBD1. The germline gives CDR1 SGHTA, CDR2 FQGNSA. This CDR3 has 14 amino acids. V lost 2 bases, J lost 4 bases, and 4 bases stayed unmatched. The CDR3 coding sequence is TGTGCCAGCAGCTTAACCGGGACAGCCTATGGCTACACCTTC. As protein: CASSLTGTAYGYTF.

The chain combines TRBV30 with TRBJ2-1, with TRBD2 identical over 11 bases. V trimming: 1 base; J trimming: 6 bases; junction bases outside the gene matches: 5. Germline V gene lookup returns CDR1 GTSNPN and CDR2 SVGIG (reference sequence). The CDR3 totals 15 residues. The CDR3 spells CAWSETSGVVNEQFF. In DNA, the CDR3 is TGTGCCTGGAGTGAGACTAGCGGGGTAGTCAATGAGCAGTTCTTC.

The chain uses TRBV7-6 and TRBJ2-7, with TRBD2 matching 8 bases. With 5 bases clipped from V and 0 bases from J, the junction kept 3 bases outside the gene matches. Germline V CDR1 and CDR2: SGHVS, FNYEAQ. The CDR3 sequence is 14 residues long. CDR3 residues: CASSPSGPSYEQYF. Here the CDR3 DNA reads TGTGCCAGCAGCCCTAGCGGGCCCTCCTACGAGCAGTACTTC.

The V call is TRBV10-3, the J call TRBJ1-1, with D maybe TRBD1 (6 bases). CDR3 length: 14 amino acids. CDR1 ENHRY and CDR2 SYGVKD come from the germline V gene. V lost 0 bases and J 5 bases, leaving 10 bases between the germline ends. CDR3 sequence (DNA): TGTGCCATCAGTGAGTCAATACAGGGAACTGAAGCTTTCTTT. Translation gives CAISESIQGTEAFF.

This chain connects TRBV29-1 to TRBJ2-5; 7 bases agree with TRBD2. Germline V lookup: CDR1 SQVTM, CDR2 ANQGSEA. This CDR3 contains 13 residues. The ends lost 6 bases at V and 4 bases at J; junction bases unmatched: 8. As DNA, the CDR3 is TGCAGCGTCCTGGGGGGGGATGGAGAGACCCAGTACTTC. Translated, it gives CSVLGGDGETQYF.

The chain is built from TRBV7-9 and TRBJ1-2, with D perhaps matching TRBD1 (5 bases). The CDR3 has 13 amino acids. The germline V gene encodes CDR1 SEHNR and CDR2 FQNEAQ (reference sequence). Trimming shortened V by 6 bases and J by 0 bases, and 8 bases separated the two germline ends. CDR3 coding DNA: TGTGCCAGCAGGGACATTGCTAACTATGGCTACACCTTC. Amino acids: CASRDIANYGYTF.

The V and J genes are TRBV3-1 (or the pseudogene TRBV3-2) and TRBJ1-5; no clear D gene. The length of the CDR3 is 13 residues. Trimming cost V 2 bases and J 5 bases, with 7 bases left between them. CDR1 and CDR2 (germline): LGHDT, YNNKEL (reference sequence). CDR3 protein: CASSQRGDQPQHF. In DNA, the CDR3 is TGTGCCAGCAGCCAACGGGGAGATCAGCCCCAGCATTTT.

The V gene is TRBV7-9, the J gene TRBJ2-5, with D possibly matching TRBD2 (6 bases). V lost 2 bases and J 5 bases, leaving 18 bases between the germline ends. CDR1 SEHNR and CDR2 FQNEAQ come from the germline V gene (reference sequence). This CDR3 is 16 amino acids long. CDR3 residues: CASSLQGGLLVETQYF. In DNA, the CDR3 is TGTGCCAGCAGCTTACAGGGAGGTCTATTGGTGGAGACCCAGTACTTC.

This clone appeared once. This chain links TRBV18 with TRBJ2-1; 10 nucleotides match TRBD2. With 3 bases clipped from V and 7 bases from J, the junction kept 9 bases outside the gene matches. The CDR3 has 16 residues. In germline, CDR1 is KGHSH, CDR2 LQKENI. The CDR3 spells CASSPSLAGGGNEQFF. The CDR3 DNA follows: TGTGCCAGCTCACCCTCATTAGCGGGAGGAGGAAATGAGCAGTTCTTC.

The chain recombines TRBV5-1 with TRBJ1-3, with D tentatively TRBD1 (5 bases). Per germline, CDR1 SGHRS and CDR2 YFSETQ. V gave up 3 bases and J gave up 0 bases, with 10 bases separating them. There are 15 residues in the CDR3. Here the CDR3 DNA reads TGCGCCAGCAGCTCGCAGGGATTCTCTGGAAACACCATATATTTT. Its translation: CASSSQGFSGNTIYF.

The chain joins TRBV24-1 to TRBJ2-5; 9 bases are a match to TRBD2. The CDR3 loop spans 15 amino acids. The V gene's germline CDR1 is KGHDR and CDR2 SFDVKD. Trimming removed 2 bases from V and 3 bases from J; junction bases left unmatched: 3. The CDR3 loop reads CATSDWASGKETQYF. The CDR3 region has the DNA TGTGCCACCAGTGATTGGGCTAGCGGGAAAGAGACCCAGTACTTC.

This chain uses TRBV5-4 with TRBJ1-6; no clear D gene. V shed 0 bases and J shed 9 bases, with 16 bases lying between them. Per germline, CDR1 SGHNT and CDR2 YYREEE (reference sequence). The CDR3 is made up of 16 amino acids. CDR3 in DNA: TGTGCCAGCAGCTTGGACCCGGGGTGGGCGGTTTCACCCCTCCACTTT. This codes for CASSLDPGWAVSPLHF.

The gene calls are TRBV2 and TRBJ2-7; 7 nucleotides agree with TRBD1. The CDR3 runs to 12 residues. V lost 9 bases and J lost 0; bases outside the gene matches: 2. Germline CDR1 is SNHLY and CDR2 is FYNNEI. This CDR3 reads CASRDSSYEQYF. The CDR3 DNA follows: TGTGCCAGTAGGGACAGCTCCTACGAGCAGTACTTC. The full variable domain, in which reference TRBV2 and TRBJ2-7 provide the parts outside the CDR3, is EPEVTQTPSHQVTQMGQEVILRCVPISNHLYFYWYRQILGQKVEFLVSFYNNEISEKSEIFDDQFSVERPDGSNFTLKIRSTKLEDSAMYFCASRDSSYEQYFGPGTRLTVT.

CDR3 protein: CASSLGGPYEQYF. The CDR3, as DNA: TGTGCCAGCAGCTTGGGGGGCCCCTACGAGCAGTACTTC. The chain recombines TRBV5-5 with TRBJ2-7, with TRBD1 as a possible D gene (5 bases). Trimming cost V 0 bases and J 2 bases, with 6 bases left between them. The CDR3 length is 13 residues. In germline, CDR1 is SGHKS, CDR2 YYEKEE (reference sequence).

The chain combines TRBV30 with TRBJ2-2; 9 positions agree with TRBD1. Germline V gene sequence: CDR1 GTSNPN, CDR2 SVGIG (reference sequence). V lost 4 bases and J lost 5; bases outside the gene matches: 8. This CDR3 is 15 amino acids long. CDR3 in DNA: TGTGCCTGGACACGCGGACAGGGGATAACCGGGGAGCTGTTTTTT. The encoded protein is CAWTRGQGITGELFF.

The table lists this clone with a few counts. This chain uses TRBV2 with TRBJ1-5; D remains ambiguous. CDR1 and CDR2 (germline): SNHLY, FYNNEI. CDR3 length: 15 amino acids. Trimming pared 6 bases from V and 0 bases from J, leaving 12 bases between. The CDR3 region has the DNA TGTGCCAGCAGGAACTCAACTATTAGCAATCAGCCCCAGCATTTT. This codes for CASRNSTISNQPQHF.

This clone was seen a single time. The CDR3 bases are TGTGCCAGCATCCCCGGGACTACCCCCTACAATGAGCAGTTCTTC. It translates to CASIPGTTPYNEQFF. The chain joins TRBV6-5 to TRBJ2-1, with 7 nucleotides matching TRBD2. Germline lookup yields CDR1 MNHEY and CDR2 SVGAGI. The CDR3 is 15 residues long. Losses at the gene ends were 7 bases for V and 2 bases for J; bases not matched to a gene: 8.

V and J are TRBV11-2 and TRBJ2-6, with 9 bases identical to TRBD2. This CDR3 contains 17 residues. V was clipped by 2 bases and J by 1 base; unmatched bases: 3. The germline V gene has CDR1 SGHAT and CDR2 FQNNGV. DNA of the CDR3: TGTGCCAGCAGCTTAACGCTAGCGGGATCTGGGGCCAACGTCCTGACTTTC. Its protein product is CASSLTLAGSGANVLTF.